This TCR beta chain is from a study of response to subunit inactivated influenza vaccine. Regarding the study as a whole: The authors suggested that every seasonal influenza vaccination recruits few new T cells.

This clonotype was counted between two and nine times. Its antigen is currently unknown. TCRdb itself ran the RT-PCR reads through MiXCR, one entry per CDR3 protein. The sample records about 480,000 distinct CDR3 sequences, 13% being singletons. The CDR3 runs 11 residues. The V end lost 6 bases, the J end lost 10 bases, and 12 bases lay between the germline ends. Looked up from germline, CDR1 is SGHTA and CDR2 is FQGNSA. The genes are TRBV7-2 and TRBJ1-2; D is undetermined. The starting material was PBMCs from blood, obtained roughly 45 days after vaccination. This receptor was obtained from a man in his fifties or sixties who received an inactivated influenza vaccine. This CDR3 is CASRAQENYTF. Here the CDR3 DNA reads TGTGCCAGCAGAGCCCAGGAGAACTACACCTTC.